This entry lists 28 T cell receptor beta chains sequenced from one sample in a study of shared clonotypes between healthy human individuals. CD45RO-negative cells were positively selected for CCR7, leaving out terminally differentiated effector memory CD45RA+ cells. The assay was immunoSEQ multiplex PCR, and TCRdb's table has in-frame clones only and misses some. Of 750,000 to 1,000,000 clones in the sample, 85% to 95% are singletons; the top ten hold under 30%. Sequencing used naive CD8+ T cells sorted from blood. The receptor set was obtained from a man aged 25-45 years in good health.

This clone came up a few times. This chain connects TRBV18 to TRBJ2-1; 13 nucleotides agree with TRBD2. The CDR3 totals 16 residues. Germline values: CDR1 KGHSH, CDR2 LQKENI. The V and J ends lost 4 bases and 3 bases, in that order; junction bases with no gene match: 3. The CDR3 sequence is CASSLRTSGSYNEQFF. CDR3 nucleotide sequence: TGTGCCAGCTCACTCCGGACTAGCGGGAGCTACAATGAGCAGTTCTTC.

This chain uses TRBV7-2 with TRBJ1-2, with 7 bases identical to TRBD1. J gave up 0 bases and V 1 base, and 5 bases lay outside the gene matches. The CDR3 is 16 amino acids. Looked up from germline, CDR1 is SGHTA and CDR2 is FQGNSA. The CDR3 loop is CASSLVGRGANYGYTF. The CDR3, as DNA: TGTGCCAGCAGCTTAGTCGGCAGGGGGGCTAACTATGGCTACACCTTC. Filled out from reference TRBV7-2 and TRBJ1-2, the complete variable domain reads GAGVSQSPSNKVTEKGKDVELRCDPISGHTALYWYRQSLGQGLEFLIYFQGNSAPDKSGLPSDRFSAERTGGSVSTLTIQRTQQEDSAVYLCASSLVGRGANYGYTFGSGTRLTVV.

This CDR3 is CASSSGTSGYNEQFF. In nucleotides, the CDR3 is TGTGCCAGCAGCTCCGGGACTAGCGGCTACAATGAGCAGTTCTTC. V gene TRBV5-6 combines with J gene TRBJ2-1, with 11 bases lining up with TRBD2. Germline CDR1 is SGHDT and CDR2 is YYEEEE. Trimming took 3 bases from V and 3 from J; bases not matched to a gene: 2. The CDR3 has 15 amino acids.

The rearrangement uses TRBV9 and TRBJ2-7; 7 bases align to TRBD2. The germline gives CDR1 SGDLS, CDR2 YYNGEE. The CDR3 has 14 residues. V trimming: 8 bases; J trimming: 0 bases; junction bases outside the gene matches: 8. Here the CDR3 DNA reads TGTGCCAGAAGGGCGAGCGGGACCTCCTACGAGCAGTACTTC. It yields the protein CARRASGTSYEQYF.

This clone was counted once. The chain employs TRBV7-9 and TRBJ2-3, with TRBD2 as a possible D gene (5 bases). The CDR3 is 16 residues long. Per germline, CDR1 SEHNR and CDR2 FQNEAQ (reference sequence). Trimming took off 5 bases at V and 4 bases at J, with 19 bases between the two ends. CDR3 in amino acids: CASSRQDSGWADTQYF. The CDR3 DNA reads TGTGCCAGCAGCCGCCAGGACTCCGGATGGGCAGATACGCAGTATTTT. Full variable domain (outside the CDR3, taken from reference TRBV7-9 and TRBJ2-3): DTGVSQNPRHKITKRGQNVTFRCDPISEHNRLYWYRQTLGQGPEFLTYFQNEAQLEKSRLLSDRFSAERPKGSFSTLEIQRTEQGDSAMYLCASSRQDSGWADTQYFGPGTRLTVL.

The gene calls are TRBV28 and TRBJ1-1; maybe TRBD1 (5 bases). Trimming left V 3 bases short and J 4 bases short, with 12 bases between. CDR3 length: 14 residues. Germline loops: CDR1 MDHEN, CDR2 SYDVKM. CDR3 coding DNA: TGTGCCAGCAGTTTCATCGGGGGAGGCACTGAAGCTTTCTTT. Protein product: CASSFIGGGTEAFF.

The J gene is TRBJ1-6, the V gene TRBV9; D uncertain. Germline-derived CDR1 and CDR2 are SGDLS and YYNGEE. The CDR3 runs to 14 residues. V dropped 3 bases and J dropped 10 bases, with 14 bases sitting between them. The CDR3 loop reads CASSAVMSNSPLHF. The CDR3 DNA follows: TGTGCCAGCAGCGCCGTTATGAGTAACTCACCCCTCCACTTT. The entire variable domain, with the rest obtained from reference TRBV9 and TRBJ1-6, is as follows: DSGVTQTPKHLITATGQRVTLRCSPRSGDLSVYWYQQSLDQGLQFLIQYYNGEERAKGNILERFSAQQFPDLHSELNLSSLELGDSALYFCASSAVMSNSPLHFGNGTRLTVT.

This clone was seen only once. The rearrangement joins TRBV27 to TRBJ2-3; possibly TRBD1 for D (5 bases). The CDR3 has 14 residues. Trimming left V 3 bases short and J 7 bases short, with 14 bases between. Germline CDR1 reads MNHEY; CDR2 reads SMNVEV (reference sequence). CDR3 sequence: CASSLTAIDYTQYF. The CDR3 DNA sequence: TGTGCCAGCAGTTTGACAGCCATTGACTATACGCAGTATTTT.

The chain uses TRBV13 and TRBJ2-1, with 7 bases aligning to TRBD2. Trimming cost V 6 bases and J 7 bases; bases outside gene matches: 6. Germline V CDR1 and CDR2: PRHDT, FYEKMQ (reference sequence). The length of the CDR3 is 13 residues. The CDR3 DNA reads TGTGCCAGCAGGGGGGGGACTCCGAATGAGCAGTTCTTC. It translates to CASRGGTPNEQFF.

The chain carries TRBV7-9 and TRBJ2-7; TRBD2 agrees at 7 bases. Unmatched junction bases numbered 9, after V lost 0 bases and J lost 13 bases. This CDR3 comprises 13 residues. Looked up from germline, CDR1 is SEHNR and CDR2 is FQNEAQ (reference sequence). Here the CDR3 reads CASSLAGGPEFYF. CDR3 nucleotide sequence: TGTGCCAGCAGCTTAGCGGGAGGGCCGGAGTTTTACTTC.

This clone has a single count. This chain links TRBV4-1 with TRBJ2-1, with 10 bases matching TRBD2. The germline CDR1 and CDR2 sequences are MGHRA and YSYEKL. The V segment lost 2 bases and the J segment 8 bases; nucleotides outside the gene matches: 9. The CDR3 length is 16 residues. The CDR3 loop is CASSQPPSGSVYEQFF. The CDR3 region has the DNA TGCGCCAGCAGCCAACCCCCTAGCGGGAGTGTCTATGAGCAGTTCTTC.

This chain connects TRBV9 to TRBJ2-1; the match to TRBD2 covers 13 bases. Germline assignment: CDR1 SGDLS and CDR2 YYNGEE. There are 17 residues in the CDR3. After removal of 3 bases from V and 6 bases from J, the junction contained 9 bases not matched to a gene. CDR3 DNA: TGTGCCAGCAGCGGACCGGGGGGGACTAGCGGGACCAATGAGCAGTTCTTC. It codes for CASSGPGGTSGTNEQFF.

The sample holds one count of this clone. V gene TRBV9 combines with J gene TRBJ2-1; 7 bases match TRBD1. The V gene end was trimmed by 4 bases and the J gene end by 3 bases; junction bases not matched to a gene: 4. In germline, CDR1 is SGDLS, CDR2 YYNGEE. This CDR3 contains 14 residues. CDR3 sequence: CASSPRTGYNEQFF. The CDR3 coding sequence is TGTGCCAGCAGCCCGAGGACAGGCTACAATGAGCAGTTCTTC.

This clone was seen just once. The chain combines TRBV4-1 with TRBJ2-7, with D perhaps TRBD2 (5 bases). The germline V gene has CDR1 MGHRA and CDR2 YSYEKL. CDR3 length: 15 amino acids. The ends were cut back, 2 bases at V and 0 bases at J, with 11 bases in the middle. The CDR3 reads CASSQLLANSYEQYF. Here the CDR3 DNA reads TGCGCCAGCAGCCAACTCCTAGCTAACTCCTACGAGCAGTACTTC.

Comments on this clone: The junction and the germline gene differ at one end; a read error may be behind it. This specimen includes other DNA sequences encoding the same CDR3. The CDR3: CASSSPGYGQYF. CDR3 DNA sequence: TGTGCCAGCAGTTCACCGGGGTACGGGCAGTACTTC. V gene TRBV27 combines with J gene TRBJ2-7, with D possibly TRBD2 on 5 matching bases. Germline values: CDR1 MNHEY, CDR2 SMNVEV (reference sequence). This CDR3 region has 12 residues.

This chain links TRBV10-1 with TRBJ2-2; the D gene is possibly TRBD2 (6 bases). V was cut by 5 bases and J by 2 bases, with 12 bases left in between. CDR1 and CDR2 from the germline V gene are WNHNN and SYGVQD (reference sequence). The CDR3 is made up of 15 amino acids. In nucleotides, the CDR3 is TGCGCCAGCAGTCCCGGGACTCTTAACACCGGGGAGCTGTTTTTT. Protein product: CASSPGTLNTGELFF.

This CDR3 reads CASSLEGLARYTNEQFF. CDR3 nucleotide sequence: TGCGCCAGCAGCTTGGAGGGACTAGCTAGGTACACGAATGAGCAGTTCTTC. The chain joins TRBV5-1 to TRBJ2-1; the match to TRBD2 covers 9 bases. CDR1 SGHRS and CDR2 YFSETQ come from the germline V gene. The CDR3 is 17 amino acids. The ends lost 0 bases at V and 7 bases at J; junction bases unmatched: 11.

This chain joins TRBV27 and TRBJ2-2; 8 bases line up with TRBD2. V lost 0 bases to trimming and J lost 6 bases; unmatched junction nucleotides: 18. Germline values: CDR1 MNHEY, CDR2 SMNVEV (reference sequence). There are 20 residues in the CDR3. CDR3 DNA sequence: TGTGCCAGCAGTTTATCCGGCCCTTTTGGTTCACGGGAGGGCCCCGGGGAGCTGTTTTTT. Encoded protein: CASSLSGPFGSREGPGELFF.

This clone occurred a few times. J is TRBJ2-2 and V is TRBV19; D may be TRBD1 (5 bases). There are 13 residues in the CDR3. Trimming removed 1 base at V and 6 bases at J, with 6 bases between. Germline V gene lookup returns CDR1 LNHDA and CDR2 SQIVND (reference sequence). CDR3 DNA sequence: TGTGCCAGTAGTATAGGACAGTCCGGGGAGCTGTTTTTT. It yields the protein CASSIGQSGELFF.

The genes are TRBV4-1 and TRBJ2-7; a weak D match, TRBD2 (6 bases). Germline V gene sequence: CDR1 MGHRA, CDR2 YSYEKL. This CDR3 comprises 15 residues. V was trimmed by 4 bases and J by 1 base, leaving 14 bases between them. The CDR3 DNA reads as TGCGCCAGCAGCCCCGTCCGGGACTCTTCCTACGAGCAGTACTTC. Translating gives CASSPVRDSSYEQYF.

A few counts support this clone. This chain joins TRBV7-3 and TRBJ2-3, with 7 bases aligning to TRBD2. The CDR3 runs 15 residues. J lost 4 bases, V lost 2 bases, and 6 bases had no gene match. CDR1 SGHTA and CDR2 FQGTGA come from the germline V gene. Here the CDR3 reads CASSLSGGSADTQYF. Here the CDR3 DNA reads TGTGCCAGCAGCTTATCGGGCGGGAGCGCAGATACGCAGTATTTT.

This clone was observed a single time. The CDR3 DNA follows: TGTGCCAGCAGCTTATTAACCGAGGATACGCAGTATTTT. Amino acid sequence: CASSLLTEDTQYF. The chain carries TRBV7-6 and TRBJ2-3; D is uncertain. This CDR3 is built from 13 residues. CDR1 SGHVS and CDR2 FNYEAQ come from the germline V gene. Trimming shortened V by 2 bases and J by 6 bases, and 9 bases separated the two germline ends.

The chain is built from TRBV9 and TRBJ2-7; perhaps TRBD2 as D (6 bases). Trimming pared 2 bases from V and 2 bases from J, leaving 14 bases between. The CDR3 runs 15 residues. Germline loops: CDR1 SGDLS, CDR2 YYNGEE. In DNA, the CDR3 is TGTGCCAGCAGCGTGAATGGGGGGAAGGCCTACGAGCAGTACTTC. Translated: CASSVNGGKAYEQYF.

The chain uses TRBV30 and TRBJ1-2, with D possibly being TRBD1 (6 bases). The V end was cut by 3 bases, the J end by 1 base, with 18 bases between. The CDR3 extends over 16 amino acids. Per germline, CDR1 GTSNPN and CDR2 SVGIG (reference sequence). The CDR3, as DNA: TGTGCCTGGAGGGCCATTGGACAGCCTATTAACTATGGCTACACCTTC. Amino acid sequence: CAWRAIGQPINYGYTF.

The CDR3, as DNA: TGTGCCAGCAGTGACTGGGGGAAACTTCACTCTGGGGCCAACGTCCTGACTTTC. This sequence encodes CASSDWGKLHSGANVLTF. V is TRBV2 and J is TRBJ2-6; D possibly matches TRBD1 or TRBD2 (5 bases each). Trimming shortened V by 3 bases and J by 0 bases, and 15 bases separated the two germline ends. Germline loops: CDR1 SNHLY, CDR2 FYNNEI. This CDR3 is built from 18 residues. The full variable domain, its missing parts supplied by reference TRBV2 and TRBJ2-6, is EPEVTQTPSHQVTQMGQEVILRCVPISNHLYFYWYRQILGQKVEFLVSFYNNEISEKSEIFDDQFSVERPDGSNFTLKIRSTKLEDSAMYFCASSDWGKLHSGANVLTFGAGSRLTVL.

V gene TRBV5-6 combines with J gene TRBJ2-1; D gene uncertain. The CDR3 has 13 amino acids. Trimming shortened V by 3 bases and J by 4 bases, and 8 bases separated the two germline ends. Germline-derived CDR1 and CDR2 are SGHDT and YYEEEE. DNA of the CDR3: TGTGCCAGCAGCTCTGTGGGGTACAATGAGCAGTTCTTC. Its translation is CASSSVGYNEQFF.

The J gene is TRBJ2-7, the V gene TRBV13; D gene uncertain. From germline, CDR1 is PRHDT and CDR2 FYEKMQ (reference sequence). Deletions cut 5 bases from V and 6 bases from J, with 14 bases between. The CDR3 contains 13 residues. CDR3 protein: CASSLMTPSEQYF. CDR3 sequence (DNA): TGTGCCAGCAGCCTCATGACACCCTCCGAGCAGTACTTC. The whole variable domain, remainder taken from reference TRBV13 and TRBJ2-7, is AAGVIQSPRHLIKEKRETATLKCYPIPRHDTVYWYQQGPGQDPQFLISFYEKMQSDKGSIPDRFSAQQFSDYHSELNMSSLELGDSALYFCASSLMTPSEQYFGPGTRLTVT.

The rearrangement joins TRBV25-1 to TRBJ2-7; 8 nucleotides match TRBD1. The CDR3 extends over 14 amino acids. CDR1 is MGHDK and CDR2 is SYGVNS in the germline V gene. V was clipped by 6 bases and J by 5 bases; unmatched bases: 9. The CDR3 nucleotides are TGTGCCAGCAGCAGCAGGGGGCTCGGTGACGAGCAGTACTTC. It yields the protein CASSSRGLGDEQYF.